One and the same sample provided the 2 T cell receptor beta chains below, sequenced in a study of cytomegalovirus exposure and HLA in healthy donors. The PCR ran on 60 Vbeta and 13 Jbeta primers. Repertoires were generated with immunoSEQ multiplex PCR, while TCRdb's copy carries only in-frame clones and drops some. The table lists approximately 150,000 clones, about 80% of them singletons. Sequencing used PBMCs. Receptors originate from a man aged 18 to 29 in good health and CMV-seronegative.

This chain links TRBV5-4 with TRBJ2-7, with 7 nucleotides matching TRBD2. Germline trimming cut 5 bases from V and 0 bases from J; bases unmatched to any gene: 5. The germline CDR1 and CDR2 sequences are SGHNT and YYREEE (reference sequence). This CDR3 spans 14 amino acids. CDR3 in DNA: TGTGCCAGCAGGGTGGGGGGGAGCTCCTACGAGCAGTACTTC. This codes for CASRVGGSSYEQYF.

The rearrangement joins TRBV7-3 to TRBJ2-1; the D gene is possibly TRBD2 (6 bases). The CDR3 is 15 amino acids. V gave up 0 bases and J gave up 5 bases, with 11 bases separating them. The germline V gene has CDR1 SGHTA and CDR2 FQGTGA. The CDR3 DNA follows: TGTGCCAGCAGCTTAACCTTTGCGGGGAACAATGAGCAGTTCTTC. Protein: CASSLTFAGNNEQFF.